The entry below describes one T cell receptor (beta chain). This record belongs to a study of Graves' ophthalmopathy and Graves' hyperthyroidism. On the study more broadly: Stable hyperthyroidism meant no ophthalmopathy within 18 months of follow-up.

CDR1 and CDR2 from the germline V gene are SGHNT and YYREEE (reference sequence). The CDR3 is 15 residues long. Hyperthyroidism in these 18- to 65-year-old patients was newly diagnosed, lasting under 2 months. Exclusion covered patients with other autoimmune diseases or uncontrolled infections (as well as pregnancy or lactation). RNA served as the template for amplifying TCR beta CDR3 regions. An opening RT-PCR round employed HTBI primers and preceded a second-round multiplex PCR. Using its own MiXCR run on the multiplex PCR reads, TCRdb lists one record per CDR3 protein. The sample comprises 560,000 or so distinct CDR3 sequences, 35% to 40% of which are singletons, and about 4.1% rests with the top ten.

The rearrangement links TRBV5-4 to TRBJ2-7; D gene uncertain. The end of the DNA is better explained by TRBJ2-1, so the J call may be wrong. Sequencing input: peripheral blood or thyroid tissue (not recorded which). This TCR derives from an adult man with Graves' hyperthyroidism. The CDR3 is CASSPGRSSYNEQFF. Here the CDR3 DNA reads TGTGCCAGCAGTCCCGGGCGGAGCTCCTACAATGAGCAGTTCTTC.